This T cell receptor (beta chain) comes out of a study of blood T cell repertoires in COVID-19. Study overall: Researchers got acute and convalescent COVID-19 samples from the United States, Italy and Spain. The cDNA or gDNA used as material had been derived from T cells, B-cell-depleted T cells, or PBMCs.

Per the study methods: Estimates of nucleated cell counts were drawn from the amplification of reference gene primers. Some clones are missing from TCRdb's copy, which holds only in-frame ones; the method was immunoSEQ multiplex PCR. D and trimming come from the DNA, and the V and J calls and clone size come from that table. The table includes some 100,000 clones, about 84% detected once. This clone is a singleton in its sample. CDR1 is WSHSY, CDR2 SAAADI, per germline. V dropped 5 bases and J dropped 6 bases, with 12 bases sitting between them. This CDR3 has 13 amino acids. The gene calls are TRBV10-2 and TRBJ2-3, with D uncertain. This TCR was recovered from a human donor in a cohort sampled during active COVID-19. The material sequenced was peripheral blood. The CDR3 protein is CASSPRAVDTQYF. DNA of the CDR3: TGCGCCAGCAGTCCCCGCGCGGTGGATACGCAGTATTTT.